These 8 T cell receptor beta chains came from one sample sequenced in a study of graft-versus-host responses after intestinal transplantation. Processing released intraepithelial and lamina propria lymphocytes from the graft tissue. Sequenced by immunoSEQ multiplex PCR; TCRdb stores in-frame clones only, minus some. The data contain approximately 37,000 clones, 75% to 90% of them singletons. Sequenced here: ileum tissue, sampled roughly 200 days after intestinal transplant. All receptors come from a human patient who received an intestinal transplant, so some T cells may come from the graft donor.

The CDR3 DNA sequence: TGTGCCAGCAGCCCCGGGGGGGGCTACGAGCAGTACTTC. Translation: CASSPGGGYEQYF. The chain couples TRBV6-5 to TRBJ2-7, with 8 bases that match TRBD2. V was pared by 6 bases and J by 3 bases, with 4 bases of the junction left unmatched. CDR3 length equals 13 residues. CDR1 is MNHEY, CDR2 SVGAGI, per germline.

The chain links TRBV27 to TRBJ2-3; 16 nucleotides match TRBD2. Germline loops: CDR1 MNHEY, CDR2 SMNVEV (reference sequence). Trimming took 6 bases from V and 1 from J; bases not matched to a gene: 4. The CDR3 sequence is 17 residues long. In DNA, the CDR3 is TGTGCCAGCAGGGGACTAGCGGGGGGGCAGGGCACAGATACGCAGTATTTT. Protein: CASRGLAGGQGTDTQYF.

V and J are TRBV28 and TRBJ2-7, with D unresolved. Germline CDR1 is MDHEN and CDR2 is SYDVKM. The CDR3 extends over 15 amino acids. V lost 3 bases, J lost 2 bases, and 14 bases lay in between. CDR3 region: CASSFPPTRPYEQYF. CDR3 sequence (DNA): TGTGCCAGCAGTTTTCCCCCGACACGGCCCTACGAGCAGTACTTC.

In this sample, this clone turned up a few times. CDR3 amino acids: CARQEIGLAGYNEQFF. In DNA, the CDR3 is TGTGCCAGGCAGGAAATAGGGCTAGCGGGTTACAATGAGCAGTTCTTC. The rearrangement joins TRBV2 to TRBJ2-1, with 8 bases identical to TRBD2. CDR1 is SNHLY, CDR2 FYNNEI, per germline. CDR3 length equals 16 residues. V was pared by 9 bases and J by 4 bases, with 14 bases of the junction left unmatched.

V and J are TRBV2 and TRBJ2-7; D possibly corresponds to TRBD1 (6 bases). Germline-derived CDR1 and CDR2 are SNHLY and FYNNEI. The V and J ends lost 10 bases and 2 bases respectively, with 15 bases between them. This CDR3 has 13 amino acids. The CDR3 protein is CAKQADSTYEQYF. The CDR3 coding sequence is TGTGCCAAACAAGCGGACAGTACCTACGAGCAGTACTTC.

The chain is built from TRBV13 and TRBJ2-5; the D gene could be TRBD1 or TRBD2 (5 bases each). The CDR3 totals 16 residues. The V end lost 6 bases, the J end lost 5 bases, and 22 bases lay between the germline ends. Looked up from germline, CDR1 is PRHDT and CDR2 is FYEKMQ (reference sequence). CDR3 protein: CASSLGRTTIQETQYF. CDR3 DNA sequence: TGTGCCAGCAGTTTGGGACGCACCACGATCCAGGAGACCCAGTACTTC.

Written as DNA, the CDR3 is TGTGCCAGCAGCTTGTATGGGACTCGGCGCAATGAGCAGTTCTTC. Its protein is CASSLYGTRRNEQFF. This sequence joins TRBV5-6 and TRBJ2-1; D possibly corresponds to TRBD2 (6 bases). This CDR3 has 15 residues. Germline-derived CDR1 and CDR2 are SGHDT and YYEEEE. V was trimmed by 1 base and J by 6 bases, leaving 14 bases between them.

A single count supports this clone. This chain joins TRBV6-1 and TRBJ2-5; possibly TRBD2 for D (6 bases). The CDR3 spans 14 residues. Per germline, CDR1 MNHNS and CDR2 SASEGT. With 3 bases removed from V and 2 bases from J, the gap between germline ends came to 10 bases. CDR3 loop: CASSDGGGQETQYF. CDR3 in DNA: TGTGCCAGCAGTGACGGGGGAGGACAAGAGACCCAGTACTTC.